These T cell receptor beta chains were read from a single sample in a study of blood T cell repertoires in COVID-19. Produced via immunoSEQ multiplex PCR; TCRdb's table is partial and in-frame only. Here the sample spans 100,000 or so clones, around nine tenths being singletons. Material for sequencing was peripheral blood. These receptors were collected from a woman aged 50 to 60 with COVID-19, enrolled during active disease. Each CDR3 is given with its conserved first and last residue. The D gene is left open where the match is weak. Not every row has a clone size; where given, it reads once, few, many or a size class.

len: 15; abundance: .; j_gene: TRBJ1-4; v_gene: TRBV5-1; d_gene: TRBD1; CDR3aa: CASTLTGTVNEKLFF; CDR3nt: TGCGCCAGCACCCTTACCGGGACAGTCAATGAAAAACTGTTTTTT
len: 15; abundance: .; j_gene: TRBJ1-5; v_gene: TRBV5-8; d_gene: .; CDR3aa: CASSFEGSWNQPQHF; CDR3nt: TGTGCCAGCAGCTTCGAGGGTAGCTGGAATCAGCCCCAGCATTTT
len: 12; abundance: .; j_gene: TRBJ1-6; v_gene: TRBV30; d_gene: .; CDR3aa: CAWTRENSPLHF; CDR3nt: TGTGCCTGGACCAGGGAAAATTCACCCCTCCACTTT
len: 15; abundance: .; j_gene: TRBJ1-4; v_gene: TRBV20-1; d_gene: .; CDR3aa: CSASRVGDRGEKLFF; CDR3nt: TGCAGTGCTAGTAGAGTGGGTGACCGCGGGGAAAAACTGTTTTTT
len: 17; abundance: .; j_gene: TRBJ2-3; v_gene: TRBV5-4; d_gene: .; CDR3aa: CASSSLTSPPSTDTQYF; CDR3nt: TGTGCCAGCAGTTCTCTCACTAGCCCGCCTAGCACAGATACGCAGTATTTT
len: 19; abundance: few; j_gene: TRBJ1-1; v_gene: TRBV19; d_gene: .; CDR3aa: CASSPHTGGLFQMNTEAFF; CDR3nt: TGTGCCAGTAGTCCTCACACGGGGGGCTTATTCCAAATGAACACTGAAGCTTTCTTT
len: 13; abundance: .; j_gene: TRBJ1-1; v_gene: TRBV19; d_gene: .; CDR3aa: CASSISGNTEAFF; CDR3nt: TGTGCCAGTAGCATCTCAGGGAACACTGAAGCTTTCTTT
len: 15; abundance: once; j_gene: TRBJ2-5; v_gene: TRBV6-5; d_gene: TRBD2; CDR3aa: CASRPSGGALGAQYF; CDR3nt: TGTGCCTCCCGGCCTAGCGGGGGGGCCTTAGGTGCCCAGTACTTC
len: 13; abundance: once; j_gene: TRBJ2-3; v_gene: TRBV30; d_gene: TRBD2; CDR3aa: CATMGGGTDTQYF; CDR3nt: TGTGCGACGATGGGGGGGGGCACAGATACGCAGTATTTT
len: 18; abundance: .; j_gene: TRBJ1-1; v_gene: TRBV2; d_gene: .; CDR3aa: CASSEALGQRGMNTEAFF; CDR3nt: TGTGCCAGCAGTGAAGCCTTAGGACAGAGAGGAATGAACACTGAAGCTTTCTTT
len: 15; abundance: .; j_gene: TRBJ1-2; v_gene: TRBV5-1; d_gene: TRBD1; CDR3aa: CASSLMGQGARSYTF; CDR3nt: TGCGCCAGCAGCTTGATGGGACAGGGGGCGCGGAGCTACACCTTC
len: 14; abundance: .; j_gene: TRBJ2-3; v_gene: TRBV5-5; d_gene: .; CDR3aa: CASSLARGLDTQYF; CDR3nt: TGTGCCAGCAGCTTGGCTAGGGGATTGGATACGCAGTATTTT
len: 11; abundance: .; j_gene: TRBJ1-2; v_gene: TRBV6-1; d_gene: .; CDR3aa: CASSETEGYTF; CDR3nt: TGTGCCAGCAGTGAAACAGAAGGCTACACCTTC
len: 15; abundance: .; j_gene: TRBJ1-1; v_gene: TRBV6-5; d_gene: TRBD1; CDR3aa: CASSYSTGVATEAFF; CDR3nt: TGTGCCAGCAGTTACTCGACAGGGGTGGCCACTGAAGCTTTCTTT
len: 13; abundance: .; j_gene: TRBJ2-1; v_gene: TRBV11-2; d_gene: .; CDR3aa: CASSLQGNNEQFF; CDR3nt: TGTGCCAGCAGCTTACAGGGAAACAATGAGCAGTTCTTC
len: 14; abundance: .; j_gene: TRBJ2-3; v_gene: TRBV5-6; d_gene: .; CDR3aa: CASSLGVGTDTQYF; CDR3nt: TGTGCCAGCAGCTTGGGCGTGGGCACAGATACGCAGTATTTT
len: 15; abundance: .; j_gene: TRBJ2-7; v_gene: TRBV27; d_gene: TRBD2; CDR3aa: CASSLLGGEGYEQYF; CDR3nt: TGTGCCAGCAGTTTATTGGGGGGGGAAGGCTACGAGCAGTACTTC
len: 13; abundance: .; j_gene: TRBJ1-6; v_gene: TRBV6-2/TRBV6-3; d_gene: .; CDR3aa: CASSYQSYSPLHF; CDR3nt: TGTGCCAGCAGTTACCAGTCCTATTCACCCCTCCACTTT
len: 13; abundance: .; j_gene: TRBJ1-2; v_gene: TRBV12-3/TRBV12-4; d_gene: .; CDR3aa: CASSLGHRNGYTF; CDR3nt: TGTGCCAGCAGTTTAGGACATAGGAATGGCTACACCTTC
len: 14; abundance: .; j_gene: TRBJ1-6; v_gene: TRBV27; d_gene: .; CDR3aa: CASSFARGGSPLHF; CDR3nt: TGTGCCAGCAGTTTTGCCAGGGGTGGATCACCCCTCCACTTT
len: 13; abundance: .; j_gene: TRBJ1-3; v_gene: TRBV3-1/TRBV3-2; d_gene: .; CDR3aa: CASSQRTGNTIYF; CDR3nt: TGTGCCAGCAGCCAGAGAACGGGAAACACCATATATTTT
len: 17; abundance: .; j_gene: TRBJ2-6; v_gene: TRBV19; d_gene: .; CDR3aa: CASSPRTPGSGANVLTF; CDR3nt: TGTGCCAGTAGTCCCCGGACTCCCGGCTCTGGGGCCAACGTCCTGACTTTC
len: 13; abundance: .; j_gene: TRBJ1-2; v_gene: TRBV2; d_gene: TRBD1; CDR3aa: CASRQGASDGYTF; CDR3nt: TGTGCCAGCAGGCAGGGGGCCTCCGATGGCTACACCTTC
len: 14; abundance: .; j_gene: TRBJ1-6; v_gene: TRBV9; d_gene: .; CDR3aa: CASSGEPTGSPLHF; CDR3nt: TGTGCCAGTTCAGGGGAACCTACGGGGTCACCCCTCCACTTT
len: 16; abundance: once; j_gene: TRBJ1-3; v_gene: TRBV19; d_gene: .; CDR3aa: CASSIGHWSSGNTIYF; CDR3nt: TGTGCCAGTAGTATAGGGCACTGGAGCTCTGGAAACACCATATATTTT
len: 15; abundance: .; j_gene: TRBJ1-1; v_gene: TRBV5-6; d_gene: TRBD1; CDR3aa: CASSIPGQGATEAFF; CDR3nt: TGTGCCAGCAGCATACCGGGACAGGGGGCGACCGAAGCTTTCTTT
len: 14; abundance: .; j_gene: TRBJ1-2; v_gene: TRBV28; d_gene: .; CDR3aa: CASTPTGQKRGYTF; CDR3nt: TGTGCCAGCACCCCAACGGGACAAAAAAGGGGCTACACCTTC
len: 15; abundance: .; j_gene: TRBJ1-2; v_gene: TRBV7-9; d_gene: .; CDR3aa: CASSFIESQNYGYTF; CDR3nt: TGTGCCAGCAGCTTTATAGAGTCTCAAAACTATGGCTACACCTTC
len: 15; abundance: .; j_gene: TRBJ1-1; v_gene: TRBV6-6; d_gene: .; CDR3aa: CASSWVSEGNTEAFF; CDR3nt: TGTGCCAGCAGTTGGGTCTCCGAGGGGAACACTGAAGCTTTCTTT
len: 14; abundance: once; j_gene: TRBJ1-2; v_gene: TRBV24-1; d_gene: TRBD1; CDR3aa: CATSDPGGKIGYTF; CDR3nt: TGTGCCACCAGTGACCCAGGGGGCAAAATTGGCTACACCTTC
len: 13; abundance: .; j_gene: TRBJ1-3; v_gene: TRBV7-8; d_gene: .; CDR3aa: CASSIDRGNTIYF; CDR3nt: TGTGCCAGCAGCATCGACAGGGGAAACACCATATATTTT
len: 13; abundance: .; j_gene: TRBJ1-1; v_gene: TRBV6-6; d_gene: .; CDR3aa: CASTHQQHTEAFF; CDR3nt: TGTGCCAGCACCCATCAACAGCACACTGAAGCTTTCTTT
len: 14; abundance: .; j_gene: TRBJ1-2; v_gene: TRBV4-1; d_gene: .; CDR3aa: CASSPRLGGWGYTF; CDR3nt: TGCGCCAGCAGCCCCAGGTTGGGTGGATGGGGCTACACCTTC
len: 17; abundance: .; j_gene: TRBJ1-6; v_gene: TRBV5-5; d_gene: TRBD1; CDR3aa: CASSFGVGGNGRSPLHF; CDR3nt: TGTGCCAGCAGCTTTGGAGTAGGGGGCAACGGTCGGTCACCCCTCCACTTT
len: 16; abundance: .; j_gene: TRBJ2-1; v_gene: TRBV7-2; d_gene: .; CDR3aa: CASSSQWALGYNEQFF; CDR3nt: TGTGCCAGCAGCTCCCAGTGGGCTCTCGGCTATAATGAGCAGTTCTTC
len: 14; abundance: .; j_gene: TRBJ1-3; v_gene: TRBV6-5; d_gene: .; CDR3aa: CASSRTVNGNTIYF; CDR3nt: TGTGCCAGCAGTCGGACAGTCAATGGAAACACCATATATTTT
len: 13; abundance: few; j_gene: TRBJ1-3; v_gene: TRBV6-5; d_gene: .; CDR3aa: CASSLETDNTIYF; CDR3nt: TGTGCCAGCAGTTTAGAGACAGATAACACCATATATTTT
len: 15; abundance: .; j_gene: TRBJ2-7; v_gene: TRBV6-2/TRBV6-3; d_gene: .; CDR3aa: CASSYGWVGSYEQYF; CDR3nt: TGTGCCAGCAGTTACGGTTGGGTCGGGTCCTACGAGCAGTACTTC
len: 17; abundance: .; j_gene: TRBJ2-6; v_gene: TRBV5-1; d_gene: .; CDR3aa: CASSLYPGNSGANVLTF; CDR3nt: TGCGCCAGCAGCTTGTACCCAGGAAACTCTGGGGCCAACGTCCTGACTTTC
len: 18; abundance: few; j_gene: TRBJ1-5; v_gene: TRBV7-8; d_gene: TRBD1; CDR3aa: CASSLDIIPGQGWQPQHF; CDR3nt: TGTGCCAGCAGCTTAGACATTATTCCGGGACAGGGGTGGCAGCCCCAGCATTTT
len: 13; abundance: few; j_gene: TRBJ2-2; v_gene: TRBV7-2; d_gene: .; CDR3aa: CASSFPLRGELFF; CDR3nt: TGTGCCAGCAGCTTCCCCTTGAGGGGGGAGCTGTTTTTT
len: 15; abundance: .; j_gene: TRBJ1-5; v_gene: TRBV27; d_gene: .; CDR3aa: CASSLLSDSNQPQHF; CDR3nt: TGTGCCAGCAGTTTATTGAGCGATAGCAATCAGCCCCAGCATTTT
len: 13; abundance: .; j_gene: TRBJ1-4; v_gene: TRBV6-6; d_gene: TRBD1; CDR3aa: CASRTGFEEKLFF; CDR3nt: TGTGCCAGCCGGACAGGTTTCGAGGAAAAACTGTTTTTT
len: 13; abundance: .; j_gene: TRBJ1-2; v_gene: TRBV6-5; d_gene: TRBD1; CDR3aa: CASRRQGEGRYTF; CDR3nt: TGTGCCAGCAGACGACAGGGAGAAGGGCGCTACACCTTC
len: 14; abundance: .; j_gene: TRBJ1-3; v_gene: TRBV29-1; d_gene: .; CDR3aa: CSVDQGAAGNTIYF; CDR3nt: TGCAGCGTTGATCAGGGCGCGGCTGGAAACACCATATATTTT
len: 18; abundance: .; j_gene: TRBJ2-1; v_gene: TRBV2; d_gene: TRBD1; CDR3aa: CASSENGPQGVGFNEQFF; CDR3nt: TGTGCCAGCAGTGAAAATGGGCCCCAGGGGGTAGGTTTCAATGAGCAGTTCTTC
len: 14; abundance: .; j_gene: TRBJ1-4; v_gene: TRBV7-9; d_gene: TRBD1; CDR3aa: CASSAYTGGVRLFF; CDR3nt: TGTGCCAGCAGCGCATATACAGGGGGCGTGAGACTGTTTTTT
len: 13; abundance: .; j_gene: TRBJ2-5; v_gene: TRBV19; d_gene: TRBD2; CDR3aa: CASALADSQTQYF; CDR3nt: TGTGCCAGTGCTCTAGCGGACTCCCAGACCCAGTACTTC
len: 13; abundance: .; j_gene: TRBJ1-1; v_gene: TRBV7-2; d_gene: TRBD1; CDR3aa: CASSIDRAPEAFF; CDR3nt: TGTGCCAGCAGCATTGACAGGGCCCCTGAAGCTTTCTTT